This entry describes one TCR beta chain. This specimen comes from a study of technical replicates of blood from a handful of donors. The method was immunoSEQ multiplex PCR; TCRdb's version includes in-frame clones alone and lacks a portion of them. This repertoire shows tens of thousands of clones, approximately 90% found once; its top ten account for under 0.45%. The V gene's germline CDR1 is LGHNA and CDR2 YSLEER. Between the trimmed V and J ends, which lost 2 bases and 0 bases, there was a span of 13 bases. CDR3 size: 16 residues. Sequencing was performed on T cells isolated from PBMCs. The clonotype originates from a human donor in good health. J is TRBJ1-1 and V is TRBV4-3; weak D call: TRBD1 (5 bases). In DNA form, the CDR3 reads TGCGCCAGCAGCCAAAAGCAGGGCGTTATGAACACTGAAGCTTTCTTT. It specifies CASSQKQGVMNTEAFF.